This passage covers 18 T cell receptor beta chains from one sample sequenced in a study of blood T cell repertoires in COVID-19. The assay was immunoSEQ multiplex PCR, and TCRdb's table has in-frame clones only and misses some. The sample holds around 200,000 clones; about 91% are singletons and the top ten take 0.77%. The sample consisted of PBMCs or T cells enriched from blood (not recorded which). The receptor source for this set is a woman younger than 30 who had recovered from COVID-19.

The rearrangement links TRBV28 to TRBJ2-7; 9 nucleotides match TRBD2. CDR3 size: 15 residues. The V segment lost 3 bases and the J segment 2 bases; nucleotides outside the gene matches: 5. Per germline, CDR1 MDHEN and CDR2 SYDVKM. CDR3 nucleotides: TGTGCCAGCAGTTTTATGGCTAGCGGGGCCTACGAGCAGTACTTC. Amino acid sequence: CASSFMASGAYEQYF. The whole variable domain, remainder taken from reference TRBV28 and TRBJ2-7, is DVKVTQSSRYLVKRTGEKVFLECVQDMDHENMFWYRQDPGLGLRLIYFSYDVKMKEKGDIPEGYSVSREKKERFSLILESASTNQTSMYLCASSFMASGAYEQYFGPGTRLTVT.

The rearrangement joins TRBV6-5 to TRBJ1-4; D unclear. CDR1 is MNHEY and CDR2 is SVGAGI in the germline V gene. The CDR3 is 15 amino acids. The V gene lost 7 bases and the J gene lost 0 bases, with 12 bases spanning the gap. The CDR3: CASTPWGATNEKLFF. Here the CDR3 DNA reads TGTGCCAGCACCCCTTGGGGAGCAACTAATGAAAAACTGTTTTTT.

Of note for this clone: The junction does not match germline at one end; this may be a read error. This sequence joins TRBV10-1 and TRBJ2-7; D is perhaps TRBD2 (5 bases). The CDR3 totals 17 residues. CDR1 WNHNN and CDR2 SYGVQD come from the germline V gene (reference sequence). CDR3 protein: CARSASGNERPTYEQYF. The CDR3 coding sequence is TGCGCCAGGAGTGCCTCGGGGAACGAAAGACCAACCTACGAGCAGTACTTC.

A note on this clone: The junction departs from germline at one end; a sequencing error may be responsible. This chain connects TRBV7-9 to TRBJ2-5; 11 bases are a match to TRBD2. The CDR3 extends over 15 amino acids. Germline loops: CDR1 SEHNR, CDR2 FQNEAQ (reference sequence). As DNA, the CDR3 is TGTGCCAGCAGCATAGCGGGAGGGCCCTGGGAGACCCAGTACTTC. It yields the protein CASSIAGGPWETQYF. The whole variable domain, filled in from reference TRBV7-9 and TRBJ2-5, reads DTGVSQNPRHKITKRGQNVTFRCDPISEHNRLYWYRQTLGQGPEFLTYFQNEAQLEKSRLLSDRFSAERPKGSFSTLEIQRTEQGDSAMYLCASSIAGGPWETQYFGPGTRLLVL.

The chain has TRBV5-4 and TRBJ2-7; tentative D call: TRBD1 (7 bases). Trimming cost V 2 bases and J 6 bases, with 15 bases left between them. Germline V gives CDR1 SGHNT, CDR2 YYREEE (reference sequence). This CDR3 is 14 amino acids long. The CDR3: CASSFNRGGGEQYF. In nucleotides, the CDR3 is TGTGCCAGCAGCTTTAACAGGGGAGGCGGCGAGCAGTACTTC.

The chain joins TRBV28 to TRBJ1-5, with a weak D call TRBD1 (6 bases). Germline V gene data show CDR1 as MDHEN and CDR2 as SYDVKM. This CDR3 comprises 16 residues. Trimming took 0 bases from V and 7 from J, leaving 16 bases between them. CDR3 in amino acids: CASSLWGGQGSQPQHF. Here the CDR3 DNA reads TGTGCCAGCAGTTTATGGGGGGGGCAGGGTAGCCAGCCCCAGCATTTT.

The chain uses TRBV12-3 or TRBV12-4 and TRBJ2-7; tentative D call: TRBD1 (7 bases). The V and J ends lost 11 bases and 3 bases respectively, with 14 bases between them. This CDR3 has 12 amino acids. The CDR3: CASGGLYYEQYF. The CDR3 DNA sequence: TGTGCCTCAGGGGGGTTGTACTACGAGCAGTACTTC.

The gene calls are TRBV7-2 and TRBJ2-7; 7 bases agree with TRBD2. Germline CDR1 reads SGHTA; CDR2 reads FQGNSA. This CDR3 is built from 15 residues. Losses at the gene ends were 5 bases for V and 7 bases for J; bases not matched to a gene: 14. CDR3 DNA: TGTGCCAGCAGCCCGTCTGGGGCGGGAGTGCGAGAGCAGTACTTC. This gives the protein CASSPSGAGVREQYF.

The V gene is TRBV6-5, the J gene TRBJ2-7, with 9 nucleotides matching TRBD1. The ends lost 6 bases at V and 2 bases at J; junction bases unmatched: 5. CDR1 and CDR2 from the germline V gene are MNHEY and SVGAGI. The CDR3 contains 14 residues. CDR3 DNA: TGTGCCAGCAGGGGGACAGGGCCCCCCTACGAGCAGTACTTC. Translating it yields CASRGTGPPYEQYF.

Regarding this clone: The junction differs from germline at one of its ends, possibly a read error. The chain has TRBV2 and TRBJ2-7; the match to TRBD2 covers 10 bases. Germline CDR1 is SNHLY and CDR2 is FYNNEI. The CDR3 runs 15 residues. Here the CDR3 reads CASREASGSSYEQYF. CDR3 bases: TGTGCCAGCAGGGAAGCTAGCGGGAGCTCCTACGAGCAGTACTTC.

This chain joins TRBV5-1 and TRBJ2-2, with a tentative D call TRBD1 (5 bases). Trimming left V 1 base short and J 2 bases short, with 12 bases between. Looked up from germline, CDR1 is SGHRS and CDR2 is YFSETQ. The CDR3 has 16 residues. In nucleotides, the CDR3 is TGCGCCAGCAGCTTGCTTGACAGCTTTAACACCGGGGAGCTGTTTTTT. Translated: CASSLLDSFNTGELFF.

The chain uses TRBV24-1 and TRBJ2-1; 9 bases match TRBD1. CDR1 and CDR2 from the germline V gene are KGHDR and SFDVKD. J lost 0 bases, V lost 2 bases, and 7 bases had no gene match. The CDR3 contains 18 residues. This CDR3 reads CATSDSTGGLSSYNEQFF. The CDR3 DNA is TGTGCCACCAGTGATTCGACAGGGGGGCTGAGCTCCTACAATGAGCAGTTCTTC.

The CDR3 here is CASSVRTSGKLYEQYF. Written as DNA, the CDR3 is TGTGCCAGCAGTGTCCGGACTAGCGGGAAGTTGTACGAGCAGTACTTC. V usage is TRBV2 and J usage is TRBJ2-7; 12 bases match TRBD2. In germline, CDR1 is SNHLY, CDR2 FYNNEI. V trimming: 4 bases; J trimming: 4 bases; junction bases outside the gene matches: 8. This CDR3 is 16 amino acids long.

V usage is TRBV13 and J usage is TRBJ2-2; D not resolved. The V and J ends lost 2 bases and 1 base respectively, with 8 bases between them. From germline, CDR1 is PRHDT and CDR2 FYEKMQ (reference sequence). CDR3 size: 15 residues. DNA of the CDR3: TGTGCCAGCAGCTTAACGGTTTTGAACACCGGGGAGCTGTTTTTT. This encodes CASSLTVLNTGELFF.

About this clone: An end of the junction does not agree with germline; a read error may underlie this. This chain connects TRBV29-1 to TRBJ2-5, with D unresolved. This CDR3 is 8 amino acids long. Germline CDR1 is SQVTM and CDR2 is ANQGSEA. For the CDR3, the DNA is TGTAGGCGGGAGACCCAGTACTTC. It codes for CRRETQYF. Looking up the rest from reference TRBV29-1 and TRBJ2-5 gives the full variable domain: SAVISQKPSRDICQRGTSLTIQCQVDSQVTMMFWYRQQPGQSLTLIATANQGSEATYESGFVIDKFPISRPNLTFSTLTVSNMSPEDSSIYLCRRETQYFGPGTRLLVL.

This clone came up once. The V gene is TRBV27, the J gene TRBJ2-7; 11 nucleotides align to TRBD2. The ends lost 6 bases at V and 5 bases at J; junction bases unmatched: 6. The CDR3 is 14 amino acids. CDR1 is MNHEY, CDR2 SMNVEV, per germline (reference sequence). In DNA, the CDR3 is TGTGCCAGCAGCCCTAGCGGGAGGACGAACGAGCAGTACTTC. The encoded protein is CASSPSGRTNEQYF.

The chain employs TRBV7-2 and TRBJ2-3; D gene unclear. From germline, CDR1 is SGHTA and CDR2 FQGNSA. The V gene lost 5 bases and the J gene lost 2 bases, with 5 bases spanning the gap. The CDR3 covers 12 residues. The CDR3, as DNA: TGTGCCAGCAGCCAGGCCACAGATACGCAGTATTTT. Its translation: CASSQATDTQYF.

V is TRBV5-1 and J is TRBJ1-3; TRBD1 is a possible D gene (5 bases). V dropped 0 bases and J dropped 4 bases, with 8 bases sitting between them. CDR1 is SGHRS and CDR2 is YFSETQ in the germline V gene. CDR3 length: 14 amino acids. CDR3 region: CASSLDPGGNTIYF. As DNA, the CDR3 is TGCGCCAGCAGCTTGGACCCAGGGGGAAACACCATATATTTT.